This is a list of T cell receptor beta chains from one sample in a study of T cells after yellow fever vaccination. TCRdb analysed the 5' RACE reads with MiXCR anew, one entry per CDR3 protein. The table shows around 310,000 distinct CDR3 sequences, with approximately 4% occurring only once. The specimen comprised PBMCs, sampled 15 days after the yellow fever booster vaccination. These receptors originate from a man aged 18 to 30 who received the YFV17D yellow fever vaccine. Each CDR3 is given with its conserved first and last residue. D genes are given only for firm matches. Where a row states a size, it is once, few, many or the class of an expanded clone; other rows omit it.

V gene	J gene	D gene	clone size	CDR3 DNA	CDR3 protein
TRBV29-1	TRBJ1-2	TRBD1	NA	TGCAGCGTTCCTCTGACAGGGTACTATGGCTACACCTTC	CSVPLTGYYGYTF
TRBV3-1	TRBJ1-2	NA	NA	TGTGCCAGCAGCCAAGATACGACCCGGACTAGTGGCTACACCTTC	CASSQDTTRTSGYTF
TRBV5-1	TRBJ2-6	NA	many	TGCGCCAGCAGTTTACAGGGTTCTGGGGCCAACGTCCTGACTTTC	CASSLQGSGANVLTF
TRBV5-4	TRBJ2-3	NA	few	TGTGCCAGCAGCTTGGCTAGCGCAACCACAGATACGCAGTATTTT	CASSLASATTDTQYF
TRBV18	TRBJ2-1	TRBD1	once	TGTGCCAGCTCCACAGGGGGAGGTGAGCAGTTCTTC	CASSTGGGEQFF
TRBV12-3/TRBV12-4	TRBJ2-6	NA	NA	TGTGCCAGCGGGCAGGGGCGATCTGGGGCCAACGTCCTGACTTTC	CASGQGRSGANVLTF
TRBV5-1	TRBJ1-1	NA	NA	TGCGCCAGCAGCTTGGCCTTAGGTGAGATTACTGAAGCTTTCTTT	CASSLALGEITEAFF
TRBV5-1	TRBJ2-2	NA	NA	TGCGCCAGCAGTTCCGCAACAGGAGACACCGGGGAGCTGTTTTTT	CASSSATGDTGELFF
TRBV7-9	TRBJ2-3	NA	many	TGTGCCAGCAGCGACCGTCTCACAGATACGCAGTATTTT	CASSDRLTDTQYF
TRBV7-9	TRBJ2-1	NA	many	TGTGCCAGCAAATCAGGACAACACCTGAACAATGAGCAGTTCTTC	CASKSGQHLNNEQFF
TRBV28	TRBJ1-1	TRBD1	few	TGTGCCAGCAGTCCCTTGATGGACAGGGGAATTGAAGCTTTCTTT	CASSPLMDRGIEAFF
TRBV12-3/TRBV12-4	TRBJ1-2	TRBD1	many	TGTGCCAGCAGTTTAACGGAGGGGGCGCATGGCTACACCTTC	CASSLTEGAHGYTF
TRBV2	TRBJ1-6	NA	few	TGTGCCAGCAGTCCCCGGACAGTTTATAATTCACCCCTCCACTTT	CASSPRTVYNSPLHF
TRBV10-3	TRBJ2-3	NA	many	TGTGCCACGCTAGCATATAGCACAGATACGCAGTATTTT	CATLAYSTDTQYF
TRBV4-3	TRBJ2-2	NA	many	TGCGCCAGCAGCCAAGCCCGGTGGAGGGGGGCTAACACCGGGGAGCTGTTTTTT	CASSQARWRGANTGELFF
TRBV2	TRBJ2-7	TRBD2	NA	TGTGCCAGCACCGGACTAGCGGGGGGGCCGGGGTCCTACGAGCAGTACTTC	CASTGLAGGPGSYEQYF
TRBV11-1	TRBJ2-6	TRBD1	few	TGTGCCAGCAGCGCAACCGGGACAGGGGGCCCTGGGGCCAACGTCCTGACTTTC	CASSATGTGGPGANVLTF
TRBV7-2	TRBJ2-1	NA	NA	TGTGCCAGCAGCTTAGGGAGGGGTCGGCGGGACAATGAGCAGTTCTTC	CASSLGRGRRDNEQFF
TRBV5-1	TRBJ1-1	TRBD1	NA	TGCGCCAGCAGAGCCGGGACAGGGGAAAACACTGAAGCTTTCTTT	CASRAGTGENTEAFF
TRBV7-3	TRBJ2-3	NA	many	TGTGCCAGCTCCGCGGGCCCTAGCACAGATACGCAGTATTTT	CASSAGPSTDTQYF
TRBV6-6	TRBJ1-1	TRBD1	NA	TGTGCCAGCAGTTACGACAGGGGTGGGAAGACTGAAGCTTTCTTT	CASSYDRGGKTEAFF
TRBV20-1	TRBJ2-1	TRBD2	few	TGCAGTGCGCTAGAGTTGGGACTAGCGGGGGGGCCTTTATATGATGAGCAGTTCTTC	CSALELGLAGGPLYDEQFF
TRBV7-3	TRBJ2-5	NA	many	TGTGCCAGCAGCCCCAGCTCGCGGTCGGAGACCCAGTACTTC	CASSPSSRSETQYF
TRBV7-8	TRBJ2-2	NA	many	TGTGCCAGCAGCTTAATCGGGGGAACCGGGGAGCTGTTTTTT	CASSLIGGTGELFF
TRBV3-1	TRBJ2-5	NA	many	TGTGCCAGCACCCCCCTCGGACAAGAGACCCAGTACTTC	CASTPLGQETQYF
TRBV7-2	TRBJ2-7	NA	NA	TGTGCCAGCAGCACGAGGGACACTTACTACGAGCAGTACTTC	CASSTRDTYYEQYF
TRBV6-5	TRBJ2-3	TRBD2	many	TGTGCCAGCAGTTCAACTAGCGGGGGGCCCGGGGGGACGCAGTATTTT	CASSSTSGGPGGTQYF
TRBV13	TRBJ1-2	TRBD1	many	TGTGCCAGCAGGAGACCTTTCCGGGACAGGGAAAACTATGGCTACACCTTC	CASRRPFRDRENYGYTF
TRBV14	TRBJ1-6	NA	few	TGTGCCAGCAGCCCTAGGACCGGGCCCCTATCACCCCTCCACTTT	CASSPRTGPLSPLHF
TRBV7-2	TRBJ2-1	NA	many	TGTGCCAGCAGCTTAAATCCAGCGAGCTACAATGAGCAGTTCTTC	CASSLNPASYNEQFF
TRBV9	TRBJ2-3	NA	few	TGTGCCAGCAGCGTAGGTAAAGATACGCAGTATTTT	CASSVGKDTQYF
TRBV27	TRBJ1-4	NA	many	TGTGCCAGCAGTCCACTCGGGGCAGGAGGGGATGAAAAACTGTTTTTT	CASSPLGAGGDEKLFF
TRBV28	TRBJ1-5	NA	few	TGTGCCAGCAGTTCCCCCGGACACCCCCAGCATTTT	CASSSPGHPQHF
TRBV7-2	TRBJ1-1	NA	NA	TGTGCCAGCAGCTTAGTGTCCTGGGACACTGAAGCTTTCTTT	CASSLVSWDTEAFF
TRBV7-2	TRBJ2-5	NA	many	TGTGCCAGCAGCTTACAGAGTGGCCTAGAGACCCAGTACTTC	CASSLQSGLETQYF
TRBV3-1	TRBJ2-5	TRBD2	many	TGTGCCAGCAGCCTGACTAGCGGGGGGGGCCAAGAGACCCAGTACTTC	CASSLTSGGGQETQYF
TRBV25-1	TRBJ1-4	NA	few	TGTGCCAGCAGTGATCTCGGAGGGACCCATGAAAAACTGTTTTTT	CASSDLGGTHEKLFF
TRBV23-1	TRBJ2-2	NA	NA	TGCGCCAGCAGTCTAGCGGACGGACCGAACACCGGGGAGCTGTTTTTT	CASSLADGPNTGELFF
TRBV21-1	TRBJ1-2	NA	few	TGTGCCAGCAGCAAAGCGCGGGGGGGGGTAAATGGCTACACCTTC	CASSKARGGVNGYTF
TRBV7-3	TRBJ2-5	TRBD2	few	TGTGCCAGCAGCCCCGGGACTACCGGGGGGGAGACCCAGTACTTC	CASSPGTTGGETQYF
TRBV12-3/TRBV12-4	TRBJ1-2	TRBD1	many	TGTGCCAGCACAGACAGGGTATCCGGCTACACCTTC	CASTDRVSGYTF
TRBV9	TRBJ1-3	NA	few	TGTGCCAGCAGCGTAGGGGGGTCAGTCTCTGGAAACACCATATATTTT	CASSVGGSVSGNTIYF
TRBV29-1	TRBJ2-3	NA	many	TGCAGCGTTGGGACCGGGAGTAGCACAGATACGCAGTATTTT	CSVGTGSSTDTQYF
TRBV11-2	TRBJ2-5	TRBD2	few	TGTGCCAGCAGCTCGGGACTAGCGAGGGAGACCCAGTACTTC	CASSSGLARETQYF
TRBV5-5	TRBJ1-2	TRBD1	few	TGTGCCAGCAGCTTCGGGAGGACAGGCTCCTATGGCTACACCTTC	CASSFGRTGSYGYTF
TRBV5-6	TRBJ1-1	TRBD1	many	TGTGCCAGCAGCTTGGTGCCGACAGGGTATAACACTGAAGCTTTCTTT	CASSLVPTGYNTEAFF
TRBV6-5	TRBJ1-4	NA	few	TGTGCCAGCAGGAGCCCGGGACCGTTGAATGAAAAACTGTTTTTT	CASRSPGPLNEKLFF
TRBV13	TRBJ2-1	TRBD1	many	TGTGCCAGCAGCTTAGGAGGGGGCGCGAATAATGAGCAGTTCTTC	CASSLGGGANNEQFF
TRBV29-1	TRBJ2-1	NA	many	TGCAGCGTTGAACTCTTTGGGACGGTGGACAATGAGCAGTTCTTC	CSVELFGTVDNEQFF
TRBV18	TRBJ1-5	TRBD1	many	TGTGCCAGCTCACCATTCATGGGACAGGGTGATCAGCCCCAGCATTTT	CASSPFMGQGDQPQHF
TRBV29-1	TRBJ1-1	NA	NA	TGCAGCGTTGAAGAGACAGCGCTGAACACTGAAGCTTTCTTT	CSVEETALNTEAFF
TRBV12-3/TRBV12-4	TRBJ2-7	TRBD1	NA	TGTGCCAGCAGTCTCCGCGGCGACAGGGCTCCTCGGTGG	CASSLRGDRAPRW
TRBV10-3	TRBJ2-2	NA	many	TGTGCCACCGAAGGAGGGGGCACCGGGGAGCTGTTTTTT	CATEGGGTGELFF
TRBV6-2/TRBV6-3	TRBJ2-5	NA	many	TGTGCCAGCAGTTACGTCGGAGGGCAAGAGACCCAGTACTTC	CASSYVGGQETQYF
TRBV28	TRBJ1-5	NA	few	TGTGCCACTTCGGACAATCGAGGTCAGCCCCAGCATTTT	CATSDNRGQPQHF
TRBV4-3	TRBJ1-3	NA	many	TGCGCCAGCAGCCAAGGACTTTTAAGGTCCTCTGGAAACACCATATATTTT	CASSQGLLRSSGNTIYF
TRBV7-3	TRBJ2-2	TRBD2	few	TGTGCCAGCAGCGTGGGACTAGCGGGGGACACCGGGGAGCTGTTTTTT	CASSVGLAGDTGELFF